This TCR beta chain is drawn from a study of blood T cell repertoires in COVID-19. In the study overall: Donors in the United States, Italy and Spain gave samples during acute or convalescent COVID-19. The cDNA or gDNA used as material had been derived from T cells, B-cell-depleted T cells, or PBMCs.

Under the authors' procedure: Amplifying reference gene primers gave estimates of nucleated cell counts. Profiling relied on immunoSEQ multiplex PCR, and the TCRdb table lists in-frame clones only, not all of them. That table supplies the V and J calls and clone size; D and trimming were determined from the DNA. The data hold roughly 240,000 clones, with roughly 80% observed a single time. Source material: peripheral blood. The receptor was derived from a man between 60 and 75 years old who had recovered from COVID-19.

CDR3: CAISDSPGLSSYNEQFF. The CDR3 DNA sequence: TGTGCCATCAGCGATTCCCCGGGACTCTCCTCCTACAATGAGCAGTTCTTC. The chain links TRBV10-3 to TRBJ2-1, with D perhaps TRBD2 (6 bases). V was clipped by 6 bases and J by 0 bases, with 18 bases between them. The CDR3 consists of 17 residues. Germline CDR1 reads ENHRY; CDR2 reads SYGVKD.